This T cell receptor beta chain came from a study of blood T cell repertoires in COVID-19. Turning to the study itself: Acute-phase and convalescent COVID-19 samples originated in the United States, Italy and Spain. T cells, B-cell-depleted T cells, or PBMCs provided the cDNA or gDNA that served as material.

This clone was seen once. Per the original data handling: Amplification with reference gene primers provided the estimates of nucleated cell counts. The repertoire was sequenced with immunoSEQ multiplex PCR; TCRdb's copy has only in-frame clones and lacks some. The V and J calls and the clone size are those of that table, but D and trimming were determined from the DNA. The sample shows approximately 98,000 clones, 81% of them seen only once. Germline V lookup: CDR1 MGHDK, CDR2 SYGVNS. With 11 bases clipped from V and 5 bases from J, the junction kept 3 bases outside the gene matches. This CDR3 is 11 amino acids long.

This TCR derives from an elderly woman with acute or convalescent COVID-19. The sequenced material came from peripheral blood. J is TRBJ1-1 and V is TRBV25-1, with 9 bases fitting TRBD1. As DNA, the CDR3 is TGTGCCTCCGGACAGGGGACTGAAGCTTTCTTT. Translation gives CASGQGTEAFF.